The source of this T cell receptor (beta chain) is a study of OX40 agonist ivuxolimab in advanced cancers. The wider study: In this trial design, patients received ivuxolimab intravenously at 0.01 to 10 mg/kg every 2 weeks. Three patients showed partial responses: one hepatocellular carcinoma and two cutaneous melanoma cases.

This clone came up many times. Some clones are missing from TCRdb's copy, which holds only in-frame ones; the method was immunoSEQ multiplex PCR. In the table there are about 94,000 clones, 91% of which are singletons. This TCR derives from an adult with an advanced solid tumor such as melanoma, head and neck, liver or kidney cancer. This specimen was CD4+ or CD8+ T cells sorted from blood, taken in a trial of the OX40 agonist ivuxolimab.

CDR3 nucleotide sequence: TGTGCCAGCAGCCCCCCAAGACGCGGGTTTGATGGCTACACCTTC. Amino acids: CASSPPRRGFDGYTF. This sequence joins TRBV7-8 and TRBJ1-2, with no clear D. The CDR3 has 15 residues. CDR1 is SGHVS and CDR2 is FQNEAQ in the germline V gene. The ends were cut back, 5 bases at V and 6 bases at J, with 19 bases in the middle.